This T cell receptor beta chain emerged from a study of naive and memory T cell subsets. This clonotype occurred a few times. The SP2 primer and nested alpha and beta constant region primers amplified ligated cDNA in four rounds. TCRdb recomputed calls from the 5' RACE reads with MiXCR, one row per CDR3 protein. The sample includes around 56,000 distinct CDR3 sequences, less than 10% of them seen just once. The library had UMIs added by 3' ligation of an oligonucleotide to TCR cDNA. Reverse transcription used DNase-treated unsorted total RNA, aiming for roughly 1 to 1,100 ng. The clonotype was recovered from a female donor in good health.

The CDR3 here is CASSHLPEGARVEAFF. In nucleotides, the CDR3 is TGTGCCAGCAGTCACCTTCCGGAGGGGGCTCGGGTTGAAGCTTTCTTT. The chain couples TRBV27 to TRBJ1-1; the match to TRBD1 covers 7 bases. CDR1 and CDR2 (germline): MNHEY, SMNVEV (reference sequence). This CDR3 contains 16 residues. Unmatched junction bases numbered 16, after V lost 5 bases and J lost 7 bases.